Detailed here is one T cell receptor (beta chain). No antigen is known for it. Base qualities are not at hand, and no much larger clone is one base apart. Library generation was performed with the immunoSEQ multiplex PCR assay. Entries here come from immuneACCESS through TCRdb and include only in-frame sequences with V and J called. Some clones fail to appear in such tables; in the studies checked, an unresolved V gene covers under half of the shortfall, and the cause of the remainder is unknown. The table for this sample lists 47,000 or so clones; 70% to 90% of them were counted only once. In total, the top ten clones hold 1.9% of the sample. These data come from a study of T cell changes during pregnancy in multiple sclerosis (dated by TCRdb to the late 2010s). Some background on the complete study: In women with multiple sclerosis, the researchers looked at how the T cell repertoire shifted as pregnancy progressed.

From V the trimming removes 11 bases and from J it removes 2 bases, while the gene matches leave 4 bases of the junction unaccounted for. The CDR3 covers 13 residues, taking in both the cysteine and the phenylalanine. The DNA shown is the 39-base CDR3, in frame from base 1. Per the germline V gene (reference sequence), LNHDA is the CDR1 and SQIVND is the CDR2. This receptor was identified in a female donor with multiple sclerosis, enrolled in a pregnancy study. Sequencing was performed on peripheral blood, taken in the first trimester of pregnancy. The chain employs TRBV19 and TRBJ2-5; TRBD1 lines up with 11 middle nucleotides. In nucleotide form, the sequence is TGTGCCTCTGGGACAGGGGGTCAAGAGACCCAGTACTTC. Translated, this is CASGTGGQETQYF.